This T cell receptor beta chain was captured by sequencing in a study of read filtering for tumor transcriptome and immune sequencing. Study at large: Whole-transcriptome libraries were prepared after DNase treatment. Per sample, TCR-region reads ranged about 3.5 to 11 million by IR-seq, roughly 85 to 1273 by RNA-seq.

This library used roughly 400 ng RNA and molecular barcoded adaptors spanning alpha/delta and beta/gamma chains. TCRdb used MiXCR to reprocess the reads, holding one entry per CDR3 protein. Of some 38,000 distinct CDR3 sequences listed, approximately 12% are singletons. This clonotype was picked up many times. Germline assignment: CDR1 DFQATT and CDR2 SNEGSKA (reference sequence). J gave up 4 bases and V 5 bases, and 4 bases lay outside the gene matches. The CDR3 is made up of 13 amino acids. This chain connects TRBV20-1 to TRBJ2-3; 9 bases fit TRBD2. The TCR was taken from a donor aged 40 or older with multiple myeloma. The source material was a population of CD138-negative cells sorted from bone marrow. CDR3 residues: CSAEGGGADTQYF. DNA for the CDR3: TGCAGTGCTGAAGGCGGGGGGGCAGATACGCAGTATTTT.